This entry features one T cell receptor beta chain sequence. This sample was taken from a study of blood T cell repertoires in COVID-19. Study at large: Samples came from the United States, Italy and Spain, spanning acute and convalescent COVID-19. From T cells, B-cell-depleted T cells, or PBMCs came the material, which was cDNA or gDNA.

Trimming removed 6 bases at V and 6 bases at J, with 26 bases between. Germline assignment: CDR1 MNHEY and CDR2 SMNVEV (reference sequence). CDR3 length: 18 residues. Here immunoSEQ multiplex PCR was the method, and the copy in TCRdb shows in-frame clones only, minus some. The data show hundreds of thousands of clones, with roughly 85% seen just once and more than 1.4% held by the top ten. The chain uses TRBV27 and TRBJ2-2, with TRBD2 as a possible D gene (6 bases). The sample was peripheral blood. The source of this sequence is a woman in her thirties with active or convalescent COVID-19. In DNA form, the CDR3 reads TGTGCCAGCAGAAGGGAGGTCCTGGGTGGAGGGTTGGCCGGGGAGCTGTTTTTT. Its translation is CASRREVLGGGLAGELFF.